In its sample, the clone carrying this T cell receptor (beta chain) was seen a few times. Its specificity is not known. This sample was included in a study of blood T cells in healthy people across ages. Study-wide points: TCR beta diversity per million T cells fell roughly linearly with age.

Primed by a sample-barcoded 5' primer and a J-beta primer mix, a second PCR proceeded for 7 to 11 cycles. Tagging of each cDNA molecule was performed by a template-switch adaptor with 12 random nucleotides. TCRdb processed the 5' RACE reads anew with MiXCR; each CDR3 protein has one entry. The sample holds roughly 1.5 million distinct CDR3 sequences, 35% to 45% seen once. Total RNA was isolated from each sample in quantities of at least 6 micrograms. The CDR3 is 14 amino acids. The trim removed 5 bases at V and 7 bases at J, leaving 9 bases unmatched. The chain couples TRBV12-3 or TRBV12-4 to TRBJ1-1, with 8 nucleotides matching TRBD1. The source material was blood. The TCR was taken from a woman aged 18-35 years in good health. As DNA, the CDR3 is TGTGCCAGCAGTCCCCCGACAGGGGACCTTGAAGCTTTCTTT. Protein: CASSPPTGDLEAFF.